This T cell receptor (beta chain) appears in the sequencing data of a study of T cell responses to AZD1222 COVID-19 vaccine. Trimming stripped 6 bases from V and 1 base from J, with 12 bases between. The CDR3 runs to 14 residues. Germline lookup yields CDR1 ENHRY and CDR2 SYGVKD. Overall study findings and caveats: Breadth and depth of Spike-specific TCRs rose after two AZD1222 doses.

The assay was immunoSEQ multiplex PCR, and TCRdb's table has in-frame clones only and misses some. The table shows roughly 200,000 clones, with around 92% occurring only once. This clone has only a few counts. Its antigen is currently unknown. This clonotype was obtained from an adult in good health. The V gene is TRBV10-3, the J gene TRBJ2-5, with D tentatively TRBD2 (6 bases). The sample was peripheral blood, taken on day 0 of AZD1222 vaccination. This CDR3 is CAISPGGTQETQYF. CDR3 in DNA: TGTGCCATCAGCCCCGGGGGAACCCAAGAGACCCAGTACTTC.